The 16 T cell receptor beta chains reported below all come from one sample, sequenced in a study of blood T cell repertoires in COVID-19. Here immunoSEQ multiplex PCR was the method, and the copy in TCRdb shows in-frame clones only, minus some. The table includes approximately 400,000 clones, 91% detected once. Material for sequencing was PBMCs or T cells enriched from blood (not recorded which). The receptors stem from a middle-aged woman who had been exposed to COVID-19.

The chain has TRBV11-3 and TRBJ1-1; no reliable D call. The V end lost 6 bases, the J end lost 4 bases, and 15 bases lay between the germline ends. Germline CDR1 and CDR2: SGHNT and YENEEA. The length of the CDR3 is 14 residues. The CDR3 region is CASRRRVDSTEAFF. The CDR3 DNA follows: TGTGCCAGCAGGCGTCGGGTGGATAGCACTGAAGCTTTCTTT.

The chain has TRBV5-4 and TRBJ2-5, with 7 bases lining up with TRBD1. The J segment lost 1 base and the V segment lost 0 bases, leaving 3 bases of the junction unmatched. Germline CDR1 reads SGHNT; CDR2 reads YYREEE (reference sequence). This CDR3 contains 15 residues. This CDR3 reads CASSLGQGFQETQYF. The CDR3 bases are TGTGCCAGCAGCTTGGGACAGGGATTCCAAGAGACCCAGTACTTC.

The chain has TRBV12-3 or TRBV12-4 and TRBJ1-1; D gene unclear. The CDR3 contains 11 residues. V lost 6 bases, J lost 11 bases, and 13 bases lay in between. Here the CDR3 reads CASSQRAGAFF. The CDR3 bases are TGTGCCAGCAGCCAAAGGGCGGGGGCTTTCTTT.

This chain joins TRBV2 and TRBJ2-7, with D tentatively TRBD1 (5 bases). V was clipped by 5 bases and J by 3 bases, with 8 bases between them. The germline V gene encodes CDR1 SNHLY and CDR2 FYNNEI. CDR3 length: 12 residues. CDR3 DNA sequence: TGTGCCAGCAGTAGACAGAACTACGAGCAGTACTTC. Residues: CASSRQNYEQYF. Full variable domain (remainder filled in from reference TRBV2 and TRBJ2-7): EPEVTQTPSHQVTQMGQEVILRCVPISNHLYFYWYRQILGQKVEFLVSFYNNEISEKSEIFDDQFSVERPDGSNFTLKIRSTKLEDSAMYFCASSRQNYEQYFGPGTRLTVT.

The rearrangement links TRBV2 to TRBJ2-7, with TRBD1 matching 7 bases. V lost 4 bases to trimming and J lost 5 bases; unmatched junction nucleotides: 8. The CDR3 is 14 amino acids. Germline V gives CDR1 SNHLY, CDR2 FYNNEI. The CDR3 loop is CASSVFRTGNEQYF. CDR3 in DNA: TGTGCCAGCAGTGTGTTCCGGACAGGTAACGAGCAGTACTTC.

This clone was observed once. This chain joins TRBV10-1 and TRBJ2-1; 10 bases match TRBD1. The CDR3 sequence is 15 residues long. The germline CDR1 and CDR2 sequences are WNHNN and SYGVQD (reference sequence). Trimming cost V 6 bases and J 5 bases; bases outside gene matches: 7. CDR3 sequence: CASSDSGTGDNEQFF. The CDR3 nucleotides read TGCGCCAGCAGCGACTCCGGGACAGGGGACAATGAGCAGTTCTTC.

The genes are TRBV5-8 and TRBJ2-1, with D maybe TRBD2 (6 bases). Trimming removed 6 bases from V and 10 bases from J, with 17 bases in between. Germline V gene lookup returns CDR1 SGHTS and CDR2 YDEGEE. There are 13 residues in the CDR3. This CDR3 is CASILVLEGEQFF. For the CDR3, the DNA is TGTGCCAGCATCCTGGTACTGGAGGGAGAGCAGTTCTTC.

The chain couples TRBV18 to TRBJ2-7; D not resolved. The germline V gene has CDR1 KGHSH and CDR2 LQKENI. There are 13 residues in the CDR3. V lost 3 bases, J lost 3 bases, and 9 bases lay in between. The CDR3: CASSPFRVYEQYF. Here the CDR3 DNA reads TGTGCCAGCTCACCTTTTCGAGTCTACGAGCAGTACTTC.

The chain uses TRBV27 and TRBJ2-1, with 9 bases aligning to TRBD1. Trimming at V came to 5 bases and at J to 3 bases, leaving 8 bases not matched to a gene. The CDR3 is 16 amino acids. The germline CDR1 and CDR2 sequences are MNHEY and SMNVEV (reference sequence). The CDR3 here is CASSPRDRGNYNEQFF. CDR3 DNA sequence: TGTGCCAGCAGTCCCCGAGACAGGGGGAACTACAATGAGCAGTTCTTC.

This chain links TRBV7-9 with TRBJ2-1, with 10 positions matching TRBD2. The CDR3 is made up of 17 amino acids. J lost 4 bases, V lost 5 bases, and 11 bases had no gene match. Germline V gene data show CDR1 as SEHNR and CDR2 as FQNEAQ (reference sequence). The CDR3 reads CASSPRLAGGEYNEQFF. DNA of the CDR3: TGTGCCAGCAGCCCTCGTTTAGCGGGGGGAGAATACAATGAGCAGTTCTTC.

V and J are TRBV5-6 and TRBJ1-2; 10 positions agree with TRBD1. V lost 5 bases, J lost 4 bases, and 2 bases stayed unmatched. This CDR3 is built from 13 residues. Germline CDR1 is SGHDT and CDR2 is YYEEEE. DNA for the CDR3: TGTGCCAGCAGTAGGACAGGGGGCTATGGCTACACCTTC. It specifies CASSRTGGYGYTF.

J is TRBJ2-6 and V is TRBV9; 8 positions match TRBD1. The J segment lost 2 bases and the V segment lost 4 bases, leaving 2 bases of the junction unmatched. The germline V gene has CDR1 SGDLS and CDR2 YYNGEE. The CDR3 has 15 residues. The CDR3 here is CASSQTGAGANVLTF. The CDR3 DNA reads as TGTGCCAGCAGCCAGACAGGGGCTGGGGCCAACGTCCTGACTTTC.

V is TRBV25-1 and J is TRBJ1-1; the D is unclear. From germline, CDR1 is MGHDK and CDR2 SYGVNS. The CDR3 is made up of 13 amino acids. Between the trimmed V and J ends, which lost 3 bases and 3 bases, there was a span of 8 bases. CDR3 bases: TGTGCCAGCAGTGACAGTTTGCACACTGAAGCTTTCTTT. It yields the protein CASSDSLHTEAFF. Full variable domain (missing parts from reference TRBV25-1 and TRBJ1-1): EADIYQTPRYLVIGTGKKITLECSQTMGHDKMYWYQQDPGMELHLIHYSYGVNSTEKGDLSSESTVSRIRTEHFPLTLESARPSHTSQYLCASSDSLHTEAFFGQGTRLTVV.

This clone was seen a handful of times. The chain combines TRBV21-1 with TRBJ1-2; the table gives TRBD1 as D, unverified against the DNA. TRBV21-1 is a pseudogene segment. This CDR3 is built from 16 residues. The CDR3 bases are TGTGCCAGCGCCCCGACTAGTGGACAGGGGGCTTCTGGCTACACCTTC. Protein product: CASAPTSGQGASGYTF.

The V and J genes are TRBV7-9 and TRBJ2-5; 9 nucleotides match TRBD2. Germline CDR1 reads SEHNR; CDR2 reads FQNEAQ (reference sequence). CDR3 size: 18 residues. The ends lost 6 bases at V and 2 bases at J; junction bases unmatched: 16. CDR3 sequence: CASRRTSGGLQNQETQYF. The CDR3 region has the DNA TGTGCCAGCAGACGTACCAGCGGGGGGCTGCAAAATCAAGAGACCCAGTACTTC.

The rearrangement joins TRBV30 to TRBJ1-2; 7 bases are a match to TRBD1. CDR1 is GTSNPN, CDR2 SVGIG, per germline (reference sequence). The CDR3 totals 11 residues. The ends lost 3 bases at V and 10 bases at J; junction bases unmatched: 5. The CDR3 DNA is TGTGCCTGGAGCCAGGGGGGTTCCTACACCTTC. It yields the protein CAWSQGGSYTF.